The 11 T cell receptor beta chains given below trace back to one sample, sequenced in a study of T cells in Graves' hyperthyroidism and ophthalmopathy. Amplification of TCR beta CDR3 regions was performed using RNA transcripts as template. TCR CDR3 regions were first amplified by RT-PCR with HTBI primers. MiXCR, run by TCRdb on the multiplex PCR reads, gives a single entry per CDR3 protein. The top ten clones hold 8.9% of a sample with 800,000 or so distinct CDR3 sequences, around 38% of them seen once. The sequenced sample consisted of blood. Source of these receptors: a man younger than 35 with Graves' hyperthyroidism.

This clonotype was detected only a few times. The chain joins TRBV20-1 to TRBJ2-2; either TRBD1 or TRBD2 may fit D (6 bases each). Trimming removed 0 bases from V and 0 bases from J, with 11 bases in between. The CDR3 runs 16 residues. Germline assignment: CDR1 DFQATT and CDR2 SNEGSKA (reference sequence). CDR3 residues: CSARDRGGPNTGELFF. The CDR3 region has the DNA TGCAGTGCTAGAGATCGTGGGGGGCCGAACACCGGGGAGCTGTTTTTT.

V gene TRBV12-3 or TRBV12-4 combines with J gene TRBJ2-7; the D is unclear. The CDR3 contains 12 residues. Trimming shortened V by 3 bases and J by 5 bases, and 8 bases separated the two germline ends. CDR3 DNA: TGTGCCAGCAGTTTTAGGTACGACGAGCAGTACTTC. It yields the protein CASSFRYDEQYF.

The chain employs TRBV2 and TRBJ2-3; 9 bases align to TRBD2. V was pared by 5 bases and J by 4 bases, with 4 bases of the junction left unmatched. Germline lookup yields CDR1 SNHLY and CDR2 FYNNEI. The length of the CDR3 is 14 residues. The CDR3 bases are TGTGCCAGCAGTCTTAGCGGGAGTGCAGATACGCAGTATTTT. This sequence encodes CASSLSGSADTQYF.

Note on this clonotype: A much larger clone lies a single base off, so this may be a read error. The V and J genes are TRBV7-9 and TRBJ2-5; TRBD2 might be the D (5 bases). V gave up 1 base and J gave up 5 bases, with 11 bases separating them. Germline V gene sequence: CDR1 SEHNR, CDR2 FQNEAQ (reference sequence). The CDR3 is 14 residues long. DNA of the CDR3: TGTGCCAGCAGCTTAGGGCCTAGCCATGAGACCCAGTACTTC. This codes for CASSLGPSHETQYF.

The gene calls are TRBV19 and TRBJ1-4; D possibly corresponds to TRBD1 (5 bases). The V end was cut by 10 bases, the J end by 10 bases, with 19 bases between. Germline V gene lookup returns CDR1 LNHDA and CDR2 SQIVND (reference sequence). The CDR3 runs 13 residues. CDR3 residues: CATTGSGQGKLFF. The CDR3 DNA reads as TGTGCCACCACGGGATCAGGGCAGGGAAAACTGTTTTTT.

The chain couples TRBV25-1 to TRBJ2-3; D remains unclear. The CDR3 has 11 amino acids. The V gene lost 5 bases and the J gene lost 5 bases, with 5 bases spanning the gap. Germline CDR1 MGHDK, CDR2 SYGVNS. The CDR3 reads CASSQLDTQYF. DNA for the CDR3: TGTGCCAGCAGTCAATTAGATACGCAGTATTTT.

The chain combines TRBV4-1 with TRBJ1-5; TRBD1 is a possible D gene (5 bases). The length of the CDR3 is 15 residues. Germline CDR1 MGHRA, CDR2 YSYEKL. Between the trimmed V and J ends, which lost 6 bases and 0 bases, there was a span of 12 bases. The CDR3 DNA follows: TGCGCCAGCAGTCTAAAAGACAGTAGCAATCAGCCCCAGCATTTT. It yields the protein CASSLKDSSNQPQHF.

In DNA, the CDR3 is TGTGCCACCGGGACAGGGGAGAGTAACACTGAAGCTTTCTTT. It encodes CATGTGESNTEAFF. The J gene is TRBJ1-1, the V gene TRBV10-3; 10 bases map to TRBD1. After removal of 10 bases from V and 2 bases from J, the junction contained 7 bases not matched to a gene. Germline assignment: CDR1 ENHRY and CDR2 SYGVKD. This CDR3 contains 14 residues.

Ten or more counts support this clonotype. The rearrangement joins TRBV29-1 to TRBJ2-7; 9 nucleotides align to TRBD1. V shed 5 bases, J shed 4 bases, and the junction held 6 bases outside the gene matches. The CDR3 has 13 residues. The V gene's germline CDR1 is SQVTM and CDR2 ANQGSEA. DNA of the CDR3: TGCAGCGTTTGGGGGACAGGGATGTACGAGCAGTACTTC. Translation gives CSVWGTGMYEQYF.

In its sample, this clonotype was seen a few times. The V and J genes are TRBV7-9 and TRBJ2-6; D perhaps matches TRBD1 (5 bases). The CDR3 is 16 amino acids. V was pared by 0 bases and J by 2 bases, with 8 bases between. The germline gives CDR1 SEHNR, CDR2 FQNEAQ (reference sequence). Here the CDR3 reads CASSLAVRAGANVLTF. Written as DNA, the CDR3 is TGTGCCAGCAGCTTAGCGGTCAGGGCTGGGGCCAACGTCCTGACTTTC. Full variable domain (outside the CDR3, taken from reference TRBV7-9 and TRBJ2-6): DTGVSQNPRHKITKRGQNVTFRCDPISEHNRLYWYRQTLGQGPEFLTYFQNEAQLEKSRLLSDRFSAERPKGSFSTLEIQRTEQGDSAMYLCASSLAVRAGANVLTFGAGSRLTVL.

As regards this clonotype: The germline gene is not matched at one end of the junction; a read error may be the cause. The chain employs TRBV10-3 and TRBJ1-6, with a possible D match to TRBD1 (6 bases). CDR3 length: 15 amino acids. Germline values: CDR1 ENHRY, CDR2 SYGVKD. DNA of the CDR3: TGTGCCAGCAGTGAAACGGCCAGGGGTCGATCACCCCTCCACTTT. This codes for CASSETARGRSPLHF.